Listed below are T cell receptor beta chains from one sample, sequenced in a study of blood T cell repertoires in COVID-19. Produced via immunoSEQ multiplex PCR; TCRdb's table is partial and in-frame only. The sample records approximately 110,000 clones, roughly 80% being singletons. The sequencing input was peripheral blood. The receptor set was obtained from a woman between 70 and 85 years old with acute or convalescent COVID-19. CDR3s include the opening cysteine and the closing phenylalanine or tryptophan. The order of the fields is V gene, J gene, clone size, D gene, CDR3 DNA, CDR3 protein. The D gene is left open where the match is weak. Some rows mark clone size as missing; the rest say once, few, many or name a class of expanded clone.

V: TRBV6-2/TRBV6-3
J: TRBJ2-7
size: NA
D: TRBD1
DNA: TGTGCCAGCAGTTACCCCAGGGGGCCAAGCTCCTACGAGCAGTACTTC
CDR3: CASSYPRGPSSYEQYF

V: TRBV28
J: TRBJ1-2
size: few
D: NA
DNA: TGTGCCAGCCGATGGGCAGAAAGATTCTATGGCTACACCTTC
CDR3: CASRWAERFYGYTF

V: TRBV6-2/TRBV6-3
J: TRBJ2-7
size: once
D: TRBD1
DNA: TGTGCCAGCAGTTACTCGTCCCCGGGACAGGTCCCCCTCGAGCAGTACTTC
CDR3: CASSYSSPGQVPLEQYF

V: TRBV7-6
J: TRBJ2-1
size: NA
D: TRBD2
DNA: TGTGCCAGCAGCTTAAGACTAGCGGGGGGGCGGGATATTAATGAGCAGTTCTTC
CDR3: CASSLRLAGGRDINEQFF

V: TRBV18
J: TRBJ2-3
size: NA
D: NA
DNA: TGTGCCAGTTCACCCGCGAGCGCCCTGAGCACAGATACGCAGTATTTT
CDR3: CASSPASALSTDTQYF

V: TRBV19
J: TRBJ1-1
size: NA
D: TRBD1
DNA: TGTGCCAGTAGTCCGCCGCCGACAGGGGGCGAGGCTTTCTTT
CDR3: CASSPPPTGGEAFF

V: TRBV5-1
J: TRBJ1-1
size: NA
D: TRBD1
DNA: TGCGCCAGCAGCTACCGGACAGGGTCATTGAACACTGAAGCTTTCTTT
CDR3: CASSYRTGSLNTEAFF

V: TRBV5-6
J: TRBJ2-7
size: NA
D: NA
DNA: TGTGCCAGCAGCTACGGGGGATCCTACGAGCAGTACTTC
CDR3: CASSYGGSYEQYF

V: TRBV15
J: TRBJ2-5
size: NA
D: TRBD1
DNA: TGTGCCACCAGCAGAGATACAGGGGAAGGAGAGACCCAGTACTTC
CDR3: CATSRDTGEGETQYF

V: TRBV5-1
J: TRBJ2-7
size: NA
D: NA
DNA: TGCGCCAGCAGCTTAGGTCCGGGTGAGTCCTACGAGCAGTACTTC
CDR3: CASSLGPGESYEQYF

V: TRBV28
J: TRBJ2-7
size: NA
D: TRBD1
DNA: TGTGCCAGCAGTTTAACAGGGGGATTGGGGGAGCAGTACTTC
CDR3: CASSLTGGLGEQYF

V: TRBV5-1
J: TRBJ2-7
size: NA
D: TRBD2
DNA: TGCGCCAGCAGCTTGGGCGCTAGCGGGAGGGCCTTTTTATACGAGCAGTACTTC
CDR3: CASSLGASGRAFLYEQYF

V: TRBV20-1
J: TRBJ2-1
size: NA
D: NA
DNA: TGCAGTGCTAGTGGGGCAGGGGTTCTCGATGGCTCCTACAATGAGCAGTTCTTC
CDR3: CSASGAGVLDGSYNEQFF

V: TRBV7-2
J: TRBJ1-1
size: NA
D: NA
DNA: TGTGCCAGCAGCTTATTTCACAGGGCCGTGAACACTGAAGCTTTCTTT
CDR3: CASSLFHRAVNTEAFF

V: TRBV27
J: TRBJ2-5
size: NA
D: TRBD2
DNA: TGTGCCAGCAGTTTCAAGATGGCGGCTAGCGGTTACCAAGAGACCCAGTACTTC
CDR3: CASSFKMAASGYQETQYF

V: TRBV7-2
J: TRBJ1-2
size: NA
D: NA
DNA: TGTGCCAGCAGCTTAGTCGAAGGAGTGGGCTATGGCTACACCTTC
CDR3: CASSLVEGVGYGYTF

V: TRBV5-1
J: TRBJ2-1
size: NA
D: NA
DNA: TGCGCCAGCAGCTTGGGGAGCTACAATGAGCAGTTCTTC
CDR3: CASSLGSYNEQFF

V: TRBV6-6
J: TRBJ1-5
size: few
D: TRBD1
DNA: TGTGCCAGCAGTTCTGCAGGGGGCCGGGGCAATCAGCCCCAGCATTTT
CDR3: CASSSAGGRGNQPQHF

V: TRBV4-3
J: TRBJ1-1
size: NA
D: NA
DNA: TGCGCCAGCAGCCACGACTGGCAGAACACTGAAGCTTTCTTT
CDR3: CASSHDWQNTEAFF

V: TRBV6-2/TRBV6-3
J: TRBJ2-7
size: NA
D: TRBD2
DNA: TGTGCCAGCAGCCGGGACTATTTAAACTACGAGCAGTACTTC
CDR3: CASSRDYLNYEQYF

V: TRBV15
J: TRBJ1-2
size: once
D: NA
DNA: TGTGCCACCAGCAGAGATCCCCTGGCTGGCTACACCTTC
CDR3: CATSRDPLAGYTF

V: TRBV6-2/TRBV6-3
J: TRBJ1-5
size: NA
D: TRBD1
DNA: TGTGCCAGCAGTTACATCCCCGGGACAGGGGGCCCCAATAGCAATCAGCCCCAGCATTTT
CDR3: CASSYIPGTGGPNSNQPQHF

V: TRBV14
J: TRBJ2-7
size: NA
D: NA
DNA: TGTGCCAGCAGCCAAGGCACGGGTCCCTACGAGCAGTACTTC
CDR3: CASSQGTGPYEQYF

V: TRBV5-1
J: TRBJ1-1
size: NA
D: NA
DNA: TGCGCCAGCCGGACTCACCTAGAAATGAACACTGAAGCTTTCTTT
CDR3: CASRTHLEMNTEAFF

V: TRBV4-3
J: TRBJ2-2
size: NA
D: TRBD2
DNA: TGCGCCAGCAGCCAAGATTGGACTAGCGTGGGCGGGGAGCTGTTTTTT
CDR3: CASSQDWTSVGGELFF

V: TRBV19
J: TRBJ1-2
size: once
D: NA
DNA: TGTGCCAGTAGACGACAGCCACGGGACTATGGCTACACCTTC
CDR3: CASRRQPRDYGYTF

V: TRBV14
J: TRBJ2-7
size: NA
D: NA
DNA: TGTGCCAGCAGCCATGGAGGGGGCGCGAAGCAGTACTTC
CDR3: CASSHGGGAKQYF